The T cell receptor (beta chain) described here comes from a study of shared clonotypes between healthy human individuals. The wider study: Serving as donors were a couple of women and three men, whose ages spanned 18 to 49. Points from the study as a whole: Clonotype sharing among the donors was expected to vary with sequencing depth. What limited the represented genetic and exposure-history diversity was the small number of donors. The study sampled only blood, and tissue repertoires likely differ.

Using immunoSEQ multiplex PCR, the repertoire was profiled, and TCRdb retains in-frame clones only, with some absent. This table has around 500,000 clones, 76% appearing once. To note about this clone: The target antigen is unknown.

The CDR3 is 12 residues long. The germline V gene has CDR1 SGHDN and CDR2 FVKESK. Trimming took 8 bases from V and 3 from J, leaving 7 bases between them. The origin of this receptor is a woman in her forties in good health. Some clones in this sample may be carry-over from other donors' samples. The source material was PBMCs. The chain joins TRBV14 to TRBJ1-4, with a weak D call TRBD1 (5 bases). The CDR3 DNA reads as TGTGCCAGCGGGGGATCTAATGAAAAACTGTTTTTT. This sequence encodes CASGGSNEKLFF.